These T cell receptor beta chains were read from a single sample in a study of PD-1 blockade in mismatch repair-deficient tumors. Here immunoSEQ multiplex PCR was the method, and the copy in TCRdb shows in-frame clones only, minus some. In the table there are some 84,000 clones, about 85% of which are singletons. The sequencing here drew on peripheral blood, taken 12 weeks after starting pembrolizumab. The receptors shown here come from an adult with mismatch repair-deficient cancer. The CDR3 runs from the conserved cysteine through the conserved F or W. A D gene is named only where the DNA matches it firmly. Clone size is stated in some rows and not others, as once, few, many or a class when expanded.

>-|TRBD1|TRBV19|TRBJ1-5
CASSPRQGSNQPQHF
TGTGCCAGTAGCCCCCGACAGGGGAGCAATCAGCCCCAGCATTTT
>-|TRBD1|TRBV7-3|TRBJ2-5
CASSAQGAGETQYF
TGTGCCAGCAGCGCCCAGGGGGCTGGGGAGACCCAGTACTTC
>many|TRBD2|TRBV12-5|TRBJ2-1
CASGEGQLTSGPYNEQFF
TGTGCTAGTGGGGAGGGACAGCTGACTAGCGGGCCATACAATGAGCAGTTCTTC
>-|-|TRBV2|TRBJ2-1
CASSLTSLNEQFF
TGTGCCAGCAGCTTGACTAGTTTGAATGAGCAGTTCTTC
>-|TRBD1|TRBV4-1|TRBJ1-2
CASSQGRTGGNDGYTF
TGCGCCAGCAGCCAAGGTAGGACAGGGGGAAACGATGGCTACACCTTC
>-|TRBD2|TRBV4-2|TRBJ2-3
CASSQVLAGSTDTQYF
TGTGCCAGCAGCCAAGTCCTAGCGGGGAGCACAGATACGCAGTATTTT
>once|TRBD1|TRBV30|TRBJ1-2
CAWSGTGSSYGYTF
TGTGCCTGGAGTGGGACAGGGTCCTCATATGGCTACACCTTC
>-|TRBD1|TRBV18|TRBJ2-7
CASSPPGGGYEQYF
TGTGCCAGCTCACCACCAGGGGGCGGGTACGAGCAGTACTTC
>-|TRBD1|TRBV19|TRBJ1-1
CASSIVSETGGLNTEAFF
TGTGCCAGTAGTATAGTATCGGAGACAGGGGGCCTGAACACTGAAGCTTTCTTT
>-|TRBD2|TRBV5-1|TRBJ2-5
CASSLGSGKETQYF
TGCGCCAGCAGCTTGGGGAGCGGGAAAGAGACCCAGTACTTC
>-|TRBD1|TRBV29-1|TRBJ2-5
CSVDAVTGIGETQYF
TGCAGCGTTGATGCGGTGACAGGGATCGGGGAGACCCAGTACTTC
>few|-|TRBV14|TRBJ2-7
CASSQQQTYEQYF
TGTGCCAGCAGCCAGCAGCAGACCTACGAGCAGTACTTC
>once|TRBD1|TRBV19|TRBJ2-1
CASSIAPGQGKQFF
TGTGCCAGTAGTATAGCCCCGGGACAGGGTAAGCAGTTCTTC
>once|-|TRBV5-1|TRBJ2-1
CASSLPQGHSYNEQFF
TGCGCCAGCAGCTTGCCACAGGGTCACTCCTACAATGAGCAGTTCTTC
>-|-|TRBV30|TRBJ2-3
CAWSVGSGPNTQYF
TGTGCCTGGAGTGTAGGCTCTGGCCCTAATACGCAGTATTTT
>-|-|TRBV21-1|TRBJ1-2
CARNGGGGYTF
TGTGCCAGAAATGGGGGAGGTGGCTACACCTTC
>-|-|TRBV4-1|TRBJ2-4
CASSQVGPGAGEIQYF
TGCGCCAGCAGCCAAGTTGGGCCAGGGGCTGGGGAGATTCAGTACTTC
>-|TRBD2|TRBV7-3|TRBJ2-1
CASSPTPPGLGYNEQFF
TGTGCCAGCAGCCCAACCCCCCCGGGACTAGGTTACAATGAGCAGTTCTTC
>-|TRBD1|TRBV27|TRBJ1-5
CASSPGTGNQPQHF
TGTGCCAGCAGTCCCGGGACAGGAAATCAGCCCCAGCATTTT
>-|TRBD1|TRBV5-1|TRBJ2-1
CASSWGPGTGGFNEQFF
TGCGCCAGCAGCTGGGGTCCCGGGACAGGGGGCTTCAATGAGCAGTTCTTC
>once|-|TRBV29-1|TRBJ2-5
CSVQTGSGTEETQYF
TGCAGCGTCCAAACTGGGTCCGGAACAGAAGAGACCCAGTACTTC
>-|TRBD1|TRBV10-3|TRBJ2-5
CAISDGTGLQETQYF
TGTGCCATCAGTGATGGGACAGGCCTCCAAGAGACCCAGTACTTC
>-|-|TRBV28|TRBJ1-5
CASSFSRAWQPQHF
TGTGCCAGCAGTTTTAGCAGGGCATGGCAGCCCCAGCATTTT
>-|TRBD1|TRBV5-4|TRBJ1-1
CASSSNRGSNTEAFF
TGTGCCAGCAGCTCCAACAGGGGCTCGAACACTGAAGCTTTCTTT
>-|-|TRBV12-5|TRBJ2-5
CASGLVPGTPNQETQYF
TGTGCTAGTGGTTTGGTACCGGGGACACCAAACCAAGAGACCCAGTACTTC
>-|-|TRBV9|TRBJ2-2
CASSLGPNTGELFF
TGTGCCAGCAGCCTCGGACCCAACACCGGGGAGCTGTTTTTT
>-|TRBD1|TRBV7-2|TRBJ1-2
CAIRTGGVGYTF
TGTGCCATACGGACAGGGGGGGTGGGCTACACCTTC
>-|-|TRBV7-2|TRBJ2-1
CASSPGGYNEQFF
TGTGCCAGCAGCCCCGGGGGCTACAATGAGCAGTTCTTC
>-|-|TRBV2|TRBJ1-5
CASNMGGADNQPQHF
TGTGCCAGCAACATGGGGGGGGCGGACAATCAGCCCCAGCATTTT
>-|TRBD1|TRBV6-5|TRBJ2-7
CASRPDRESYEQYF
TGTGCCAGCAGGCCCGACAGGGAAAGCTACGAGCAGTACTTC
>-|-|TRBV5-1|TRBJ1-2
CASSLVQGSSIYGYTF
TGCGCCAGCAGCTTGGTTCAGGGATCGTCTATTTATGGCTACACCTTC
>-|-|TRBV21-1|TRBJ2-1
CASSKATSGSYNEQFF
TGTGCCAGCAGCAAAGCAACTAGCGGCTCCTACAATGAGCAGTTCTTC
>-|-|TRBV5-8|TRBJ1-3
CASSPGAGSGNTIYF
TGTGCCAGCAGCCCAGGGGCCGGCTCTGGAAACACCATATATTTT
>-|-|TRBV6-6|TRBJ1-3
CASSYSQGRGNTIYF
TGTGCCAGCAGTTACTCGCAGGGGAGGGGAAACACCATATATTTT
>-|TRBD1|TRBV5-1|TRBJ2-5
CASSWTGGQETQYF
TGCGCCAGCAGCTGGACAGGGGGTCAAGAGACCCAGTACTTC
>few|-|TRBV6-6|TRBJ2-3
CASSYVARTSTDTQYF
TGTGCCAGCAGTTACGTAGCGAGAACTAGCACAGATACGCAGTATTTT
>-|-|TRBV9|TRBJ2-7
CASSVDGRFHEQYF
TGTGCCAGCAGCGTAGATGGGAGGTTCCACGAGCAGTACTTC
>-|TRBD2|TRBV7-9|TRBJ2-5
CASSGLRGLAGVYEETQYF
TGTGCCAGCAGCGGGCTCCGGGGACTAGCGGGAGTGTACGAAGAGACCCAGTACTTC
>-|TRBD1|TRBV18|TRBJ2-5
CASSLQGKGETQYF
TGTGCCAGCTCACTACAGGGGAAGGGAGAGACCCAGTACTTC
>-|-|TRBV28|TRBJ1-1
CASSRTFGTEAFF
TGTGCCAGCAGCCGGACTTTTGGAACTGAAGCTTTCTTT
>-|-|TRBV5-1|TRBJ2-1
CASSLMASSGNEQFF
TGCGCCAGCAGCTTGATGGCCTCATCTGGGAATGAGCAGTTCTTC
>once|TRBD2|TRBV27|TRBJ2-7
CASRPLGGRAEHEQYF
TGTGCCAGCAGACCCCTTGGCGGGAGGGCCGAACACGAGCAGTACTTC
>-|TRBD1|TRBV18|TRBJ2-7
CASSPHTDRAHEQYF
TGTGCCAGCTCACCACATACGGACAGGGCGCACGAGCAGTACTTC
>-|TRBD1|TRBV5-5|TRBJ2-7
CASSLGWDSRYEQYF
TGTGCCAGCAGCTTGGGATGGGACAGCCGTTACGAGCAGTACTTC
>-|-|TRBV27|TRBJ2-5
CASSLNRGLRETQYF
TGTGCCAGCAGTTTAAATCGCGGGCTAAGGGAGACCCAGTACTTC
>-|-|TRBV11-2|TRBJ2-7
CASSLAGMDEQYF
TGTGCCAGCAGCTTAGCAGGGATGGACGAGCAGTACTTC
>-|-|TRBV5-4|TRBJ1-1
CASSLWGSGTEAFF
TGTGCCAGCAGCTTGTGGGGGTCGGGCACTGAAGCTTTCTTT
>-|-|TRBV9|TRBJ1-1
CASSVDMAEQTEAFF
TGTGCCAGCAGCGTAGACATGGCTGAACAAACTGAAGCTTTCTTT
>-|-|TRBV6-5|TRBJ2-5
CASSPGVETQYF
TGTGCCAGCAGTCCAGGGGTAGAGACCCAGTACTTC
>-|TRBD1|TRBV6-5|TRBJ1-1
CASSYSGTAEGTEAFF
TGTGCCAGCAGTTACTCGGGGACAGCGGAGGGCACTGAAGCTTTCTTT
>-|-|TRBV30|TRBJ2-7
CAWSPGTNSNAQYF
TGTGCCTGGAGTCCGGGTACTAACTCAAATGCGCAGTACTTC
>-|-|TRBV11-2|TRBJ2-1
CASSFRYSVSSYNEQFF
TGTGCCAGCAGCTTCAGGTATAGCGTAAGCTCCTACAATGAGCAGTTCTTC
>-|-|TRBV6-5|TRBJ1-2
CASSYSRLNYGYTF
TGTGCCAGCAGTTACTCGAGACTAAACTATGGCTACACCTTC
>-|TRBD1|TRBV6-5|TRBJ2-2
CASSYSGGGGELFF
TGTGCCAGCAGTTATTCAGGGGGCGGCGGGGAGCTGTTTTTT
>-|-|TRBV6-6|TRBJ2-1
CASSLVEQFF
TGTGCCAGCAGTTTGGTGGAGCAGTTCTTC